This T cell receptor beta chain was obtained from a study of T cell responses to AZD1222 COVID-19 vaccine. Using immunoSEQ multiplex PCR, the repertoire was profiled, and TCRdb retains in-frame clones only, with some absent. This table holds approximately 110,000 clones, about 85% found once. This CDR3 spans 15 amino acids. CDR1 MNHEY and CDR2 SVGAGI come from the germline V gene. V lost 5 bases, J lost 1 base, and 15 bases lay in between. Here the sequenced sample was peripheral blood, taken on day 0 of AZD1222 vaccination. The chain recombines TRBV6-5 with TRBJ2-7, with D possibly being TRBD1 (5 bases). The sequence derives from an adult in good health. CDR3 in amino acids: CASSPSSYRSYEQYF. DNA of the CDR3: TGTGCCAGCAGTCCTTCCTCCTACAGGTCCTACGAGCAGTACTTC.